This is a list of T cell receptor beta chains from one sample in a study of shared clonotypes between healthy human individuals. Method: immunoSEQ multiplex PCR; TCRdb's copy keeps in-frame clones and lacks some. This sample carries about 2.3 million clones, approximately 95% of them seen once, and the ten largest clones take 0.39%. The specimen sequenced was naive CD4+ T cells from PBMCs. These receptors all come from a young man in good health. Some clones in this sample may be carry-over from other donors' samples. Each CDR3 is given with its conserved first and last residue. The D gene is left open where the match is weak. Clone sizes are given selectively: once, few, many, or a class where the clone is expanded.

size	V	J	D	DNA	CDR3
NA	TRBV7-2	TRBJ1-1	TRBD1	TGTGCCAGCAGTCGACAGGGAGGATATGGTGAAGCTTTCTTT	CASSRQGGYGEAFF
once	TRBV18	TRBJ2-1	NA	TGTGCCAGCTCACCACTGAGTCGAAGACCACAGCGCTCCTACAATGAGCAGTTCTTC	CASSPLSRRPQRSYNEQFF
NA	TRBV7-3	TRBJ2-3	NA	TGTGCCAGCAGCCCCGGTACTAGCACAGATACGCAGTATTTT	CASSPGTSTDTQYF
NA	TRBV6-6	TRBJ1-2	NA	TGTGCCAGCAGTTCTACGGGGGACTATGGCTACACCTTC	CASSSTGDYGYTF
NA	TRBV28	TRBJ1-2	TRBD1	TGTGCCAGCAGCCAAACGCCCGGGACAGAGGGCTACACCTTC	CASSQTPGTEGYTF
NA	TRBV7-3	TRBJ2-1	TRBD1	TGTGCCAGCAGCACTGACAGGGGAGGATACAATGAGCAGTTCTTC	CASSTDRGGYNEQFF
NA	TRBV6-6	TRBJ2-7	NA	TGTGCCAGCAGTTACGGAAAGACGGGGGAGCAGTACTTC	CASSYGKTGEQYF
NA	TRBV19	TRBJ1-5	NA	TGTGCCAGTCAAACGTCGTTAGTGAGAGGGCCCCAGCATTTT	CASQTSLVRGPQHF
NA	TRBV11-2	TRBJ2-2	NA	TGTGCCAGCAGCTTAGATCGTCCCCTCCAGGGCGGGGAGCTGTTTTTT	CASSLDRPLQGGELFF
NA	TRBV7-2	TRBJ1-1	NA	TGTGCCAGCAGCTTAGCAGGGGGGCTCACTGAAGCTTTCTTT	CASSLAGGLTEAFF
few	TRBV7-9	TRBJ1-5	NA	TGTGCCAGCAGCGACATCAATCAGCCCCAGCATTTT	CASSDINQPQHF
NA	TRBV4-1	TRBJ2-4	NA	TGCGCCAGCAGCCAAGCTTCCCGGGAAGTAGGCAAAAACATTCAGTACTTC	CASSQASREVGKNIQYF
NA	TRBV9	TRBJ2-5	NA	TGTGCCAGCAGCGGGGCAGAACAAGAGACCCAGTACTTC	CASSGAEQETQYF
NA	TRBV4-1	TRBJ2-7	NA	TGCGCCAGCAGCCAAGTTAAAGGCCAAACCTACGAGCAGTACTTC	CASSQVKGQTYEQYF
once	TRBV5-1	TRBJ2-5	NA	TGCGCCAGCAGTCTCGGGACCCAGGGTAGAGAGACCCAGTACTTC	CASSLGTQGRETQYF
once	TRBV7-2	TRBJ1-1	TRBD1	TGTGCCAGCAGCTCGGAGGGGGCGGAGTACACTGAAGCTTTCTTT	CASSSEGAEYTEAFF
NA	TRBV7-2	TRBJ1-1	NA	TGTGCCAGCAGCCCCGGGGAAGGCCACACTGAAGCTTTCTTT	CASSPGEGHTEAFF
NA	TRBV25-1	TRBJ1-4	NA	TGTGCCAGCAGTGAAACAGCAAATGAAAAACTGTTTTTT	CASSETANEKLFF
NA	TRBV18	TRBJ2-4	NA	TGTGCCAGCTCACCACCCCTCAGGGGAAACATTCAGTACTTC	CASSPPLRGNIQYF
NA	TRBV18	TRBJ2-1	TRBD1	TGTGCCAGCTCACCAACCGGGACAGGGGGGTTGAATGAGCAGTTCTTC	CASSPTGTGGLNEQFF
once	TRBV2	TRBJ2-4	NA	TGTGCCAGCAGTGAAAACATTCAGTACTTC	CASSENIQYF
NA	TRBV5-1	TRBJ2-7	TRBD2	TGCGCCAGCAGCCCTAACCCTAGCGGGAGCTCCTACGAGCAGTACTTC	CASSPNPSGSSYEQYF
once	TRBV28	TRBJ1-5	NA	TGTGCCAGCAGCGATTCGGGACGGATTAGCAATCAGCCCCAGCATTTT	CASSDSGRISNQPQHF
NA	TRBV29-1	TRBJ1-2	NA	TGCAGCGTTACAGGGAACCGTGGCTACACCTTC	CSVTGNRGYTF
NA	TRBV7-2	TRBJ2-5	NA	TGTGCCAGCAGCCCCTGGGTTACTCTTGGCGAGACCCAGTACTTC	CASSPWVTLGETQYF
NA	TRBV12-5	TRBJ2-1	NA	TGTGCTAGTGGTTGGGCAGCGGGTCCTCTCGTCTCCTACAATGAGCAGTTCTTC	CASGWAAGPLVSYNEQFF
NA	TRBV5-1	TRBJ2-1	TRBD2	TGCGCCAGCAGCTTGGCAAGGGGACTAGCGGGAGGTAGCTCCTACAATGAGCAGTTCTTC	CASSLARGLAGGSSYNEQFF
NA	TRBV27	TRBJ2-6	NA	TGTGCCAGCAGTTCGCAGACAGTAAACGTCCTGACTTTC	CASSSQTVNVLTF
once	TRBV5-5	TRBJ1-1	TRBD1	TGTGCCAGCAGCCGCACAGGGGGTAACACTGAAGCTTTCTTT	CASSRTGGNTEAFF
NA	TRBV7-9	TRBJ2-3	NA	TGTGCCAGCAGCCCCGTTTCGGGGACGCAGTATTTT	CASSPVSGTQYF
NA	TRBV6-5	TRBJ2-2	TRBD2	TGTGCCAGCAGTTACAGGGACTACGATGTCGGGGAGCTGTTTTTT	CASSYRDYDVGELFF
NA	TRBV21-1	TRBJ1-1	NA	TGTGCCAGCAGCCCAACAGTTCGTATCACTGAAGCTTTCTTT	CASSPTVRITEAFF
NA	TRBV28	TRBJ2-7	NA	TGTGCCAGCAGTCCTCCGCAGGGTCCCGAGCAGTACTTC	CASSPPQGPEQYF
NA	TRBV30	TRBJ2-6	TRBD2	TGTGCCTGGAGTAGGGATAGCGGGAGATTTAGGTCTGGGGCCAACGTCCTGACTTTC	CAWSRDSGRFRSGANVLTF
NA	TRBV5-1	TRBJ2-7	TRBD2	TGCGCCAGCAGCCCGACCAGGGGACTAGCGGACGACGAGCAGTACTTC	CASSPTRGLADDEQYF
NA	TRBV7-3	TRBJ1-1	NA	TGTGCCAGCAGCTTAAACGCCGGACAGCCTGAAGCTTTCTTT	CASSLNAGQPEAFF
NA	TRBV7-8	TRBJ1-1	NA	TGTGCCAGCAGCTTTGGTGCAGGGCTAAACACTGAAGCTTTCTTT	CASSFGAGLNTEAFF
NA	TRBV5-1	TRBJ2-1	TRBD1	TGCGCCAGCAGCATGACGACAGGGGCCTACAATGAGCAGTTCTTC	CASSMTTGAYNEQFF
few	TRBV6-1	TRBJ1-2	NA	TGTGCCAGCAGTGAGGCGGGTTTTGGCTACACCTTC	CASSEAGFGYTF
NA	TRBV28	TRBJ2-7	TRBD2	TGTGCCAGCAGTTTGAGGACTAGCGGGACCCTGGTCTACGAGCAGTACTTC	CASSLRTSGTLVYEQYF
NA	TRBV9	TRBJ2-5	TRBD2	TGTGCCAGCAGCCCCCTGTTTAGCGGGAGAGAGGAAGAGACCCAGTACTTC	CASSPLFSGREEETQYF
once	TRBV15	TRBJ2-7	NA	TGTGCCACCAGCATCGGACAGTTCTACGAGCAGTACTTC	CATSIGQFYEQYF
NA	TRBV6-5	TRBJ1-1	NA	TGTGCCAGCAGTCCCAGGGGTCCGAACACTGAAGCTTTCTTT	CASSPRGPNTEAFF
few	TRBV21-1	TRBJ1-1	NA	TGTGCCAGCAGCACCGGGCCGTCGGGGGGGATCACTGAAGCTTTCTTT	CASSTGPSGGITEAFF
NA	TRBV11-2	TRBJ2-3	TRBD2	TGTGCCAGCAGCTTAGATCGAGGAAAAGGGACTACTGGCACAGATACGCAGTATTTT	CASSLDRGKGTTGTDTQYF
NA	TRBV9	TRBJ2-1	NA	TGTGCCAGCAGCGTAGATGGGGGTAGCTCCTACAATGAGCAGTTCTTC	CASSVDGGSSYNEQFF
NA	TRBV5-6	TRBJ2-7	TRBD1	TGTGCCAGCAGCAACACCGGGACAGGAGAGTACTTC	CASSNTGTGEYF
NA	TRBV5-6	TRBJ2-3	NA	TGTGCCAGCAGCCCGGGGCCCGTCACAGATACGCAGTATTTT	CASSPGPVTDTQYF
NA	TRBV5-1	TRBJ2-3	TRBD2	TGCGCCAGCAGCGAGGCGGGAGGCTACACAGATACGCAGTATTTT	CASSEAGGYTDTQYF
NA	TRBV7-6	TRBJ1-4	NA	TGTGCCAGCAGCTTACCGACGGGTACTAATGAAAAACTGTTTTTT	CASSLPTGTNEKLFF
NA	TRBV2	TRBJ2-7	NA	TGTGCCACGGGGGCATACTACGAGCAGTACTTC	CATGAYYEQYF
once	TRBV4-1	TRBJ2-7	NA	TGCGCCAGCAGCCGGACTCCCGGGAGTAGTGCATACGAGCAGTACTTC	CASSRTPGSSAYEQYF
NA	TRBV28	TRBJ2-2	NA	TGTGCCAGCAGTTTTCCCAGGAACACCGGGGAGCTGTTTTTT	CASSFPRNTGELFF
NA	TRBV19	TRBJ2-7	NA	TGTGCCAGTAGTATTGATTGGCAGGGCTACGAGCAGTACTTC	CASSIDWQGYEQYF
NA	TRBV6-1	TRBJ1-1	TRBD1	TGTGCCAGCAGGGGGACAGACCCACCTGAAGCTTTCTTT	CASRGTDPPEAFF